This TCR beta chain appears in the sequencing data of a study of early T cells in non-severe SARS-CoV-2 infection. Overall study context: Chains from this unsorted whole-blood bulk RNA could not be paired. General study results and limits: VDJdb-based matching was biased toward anti-spike CD8 responses and missed private and CD4 specificities.

On this clonotype itself: Its antigen remains unknown.

Germline V gene lookup returns CDR1 SQVTM and CDR2 ANQGSEA. The V gene lost 5 bases and the J gene lost 2 bases, with 13 bases spanning the gap. The CDR3 loop spans 14 amino acids. Individual cDNA molecules received unique molecular identifiers. Using its own MiXCR run on the 5' RACE reads, TCRdb lists one record per CDR3 protein. The sample has around 67,000 distinct CDR3 sequences, approximately 12% seen once; the top ten hold over 0.95%. The sequenced sample consisted of whole blood. The receptor comes from an adult who was a healthcare worker with PCR-confirmed SARS-CoV-2 infection or an uninfected control (not recorded which). This rearrangement joins TRBV29-1 to TRBJ2-4; D uncertain. CDR3 residues: CSVKGGPTKNIQYF. The CDR3 bases are TGCAGCGTTAAGGGCGGCCCAACCAAAAACATTCAGTACTTC.